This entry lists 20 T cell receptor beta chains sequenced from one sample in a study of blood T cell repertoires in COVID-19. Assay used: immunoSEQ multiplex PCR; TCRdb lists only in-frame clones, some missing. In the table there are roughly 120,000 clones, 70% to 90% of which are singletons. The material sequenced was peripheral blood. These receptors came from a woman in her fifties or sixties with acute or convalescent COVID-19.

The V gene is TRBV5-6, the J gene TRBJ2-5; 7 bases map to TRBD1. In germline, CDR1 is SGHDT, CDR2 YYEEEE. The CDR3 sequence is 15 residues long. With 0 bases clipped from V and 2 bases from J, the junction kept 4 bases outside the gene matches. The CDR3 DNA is TGTGCCAGCAGCTTGGAACAGGGGCTACAAGAGACCCAGTACTTC. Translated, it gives CASSLEQGLQETQYF.

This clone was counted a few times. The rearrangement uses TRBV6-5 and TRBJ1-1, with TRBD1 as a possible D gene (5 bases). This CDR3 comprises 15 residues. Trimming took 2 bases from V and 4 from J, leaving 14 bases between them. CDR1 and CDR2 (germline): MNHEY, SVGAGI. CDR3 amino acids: CASSYPGVLSTEAFF. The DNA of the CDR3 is TGTGCCAGCAGTTACCCGGGGGTGCTCAGCACTGAAGCTTTCTTT.

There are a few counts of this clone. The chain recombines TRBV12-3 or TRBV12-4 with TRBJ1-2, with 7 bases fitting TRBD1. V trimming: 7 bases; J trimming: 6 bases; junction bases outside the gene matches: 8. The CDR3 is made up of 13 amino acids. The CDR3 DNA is TGTGCCAGCACCCCCGCAGGGGGAGATGGCTACACCTTC. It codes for CASTPAGGDGYTF.

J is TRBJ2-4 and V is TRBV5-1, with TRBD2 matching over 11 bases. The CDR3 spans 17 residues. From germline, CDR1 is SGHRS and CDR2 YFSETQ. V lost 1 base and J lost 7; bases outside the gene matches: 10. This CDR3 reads CASSLTSPSGGQNIQYF. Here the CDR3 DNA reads TGCGCCAGCAGCTTGACATCCCCTAGCGGGGGGCAGAACATTCAGTACTTC.

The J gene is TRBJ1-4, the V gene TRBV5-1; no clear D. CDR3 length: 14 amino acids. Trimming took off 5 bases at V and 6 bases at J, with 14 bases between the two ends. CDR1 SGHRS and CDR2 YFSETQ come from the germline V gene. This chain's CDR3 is CASSLDSSDEKLFF. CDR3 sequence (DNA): TGCGCCAGCAGTTTAGACTCCTCTGATGAAAAACTGTTTTTT. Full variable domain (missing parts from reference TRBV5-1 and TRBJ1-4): KAGVTQTPRYLIKTRGQQVTLSCSPISGHRSVSWYQQTPGQGLQFLFEYFSETQRNKGNFPGRFSGRQFSNSRSEMNVSTLELGDSALYLCASSLDSSDEKLFFGSGTQLSVL.

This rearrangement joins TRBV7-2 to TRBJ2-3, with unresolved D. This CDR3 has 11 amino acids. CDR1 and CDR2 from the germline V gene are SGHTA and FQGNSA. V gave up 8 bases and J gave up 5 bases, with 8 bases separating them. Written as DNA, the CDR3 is TGTGCCAGCCGTACGGGAGATACGCAGTATTTT. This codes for CASRTGDTQYF.

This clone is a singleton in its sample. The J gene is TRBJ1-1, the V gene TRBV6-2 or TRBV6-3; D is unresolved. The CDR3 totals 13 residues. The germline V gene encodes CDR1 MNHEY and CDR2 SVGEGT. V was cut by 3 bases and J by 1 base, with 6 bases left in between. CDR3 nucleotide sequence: TGTGCCAGCAGTTATGAGTGGAACACTGAAGCTTTCTTT. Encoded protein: CASSYEWNTEAFF.

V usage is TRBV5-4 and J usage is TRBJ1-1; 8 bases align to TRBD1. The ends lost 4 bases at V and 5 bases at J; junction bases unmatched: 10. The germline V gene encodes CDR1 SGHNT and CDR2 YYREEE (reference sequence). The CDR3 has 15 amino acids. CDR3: CASSAGRTGWTEAFF. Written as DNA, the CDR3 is TGTGCCAGCAGCGCGGGGCGGACAGGGTGGACTGAAGCTTTCTTT.

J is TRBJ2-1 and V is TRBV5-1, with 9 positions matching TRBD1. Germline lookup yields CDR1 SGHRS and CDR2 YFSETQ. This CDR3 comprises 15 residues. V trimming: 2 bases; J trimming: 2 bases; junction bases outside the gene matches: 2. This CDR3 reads CASSFRTGAYNEQFF. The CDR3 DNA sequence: TGCGCCAGCAGCTTCCGGACAGGGGCCTACAATGAGCAGTTCTTC.

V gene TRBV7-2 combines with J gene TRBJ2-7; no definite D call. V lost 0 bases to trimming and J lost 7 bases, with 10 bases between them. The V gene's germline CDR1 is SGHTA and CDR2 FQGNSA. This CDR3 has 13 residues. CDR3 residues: CASSLARSWEQYF. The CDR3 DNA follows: TGTGCCAGCAGCTTAGCTAGATCGTGGGAGCAGTACTTC.

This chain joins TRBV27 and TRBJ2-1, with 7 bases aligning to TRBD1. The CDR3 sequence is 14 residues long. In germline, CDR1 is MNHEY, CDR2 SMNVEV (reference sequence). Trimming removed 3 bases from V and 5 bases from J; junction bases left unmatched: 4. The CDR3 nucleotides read TGTGCCAGCAGTTTTAGGGACAGCGACAATGAGCAGTTCTTC. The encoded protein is CASSFRDSDNEQFF.

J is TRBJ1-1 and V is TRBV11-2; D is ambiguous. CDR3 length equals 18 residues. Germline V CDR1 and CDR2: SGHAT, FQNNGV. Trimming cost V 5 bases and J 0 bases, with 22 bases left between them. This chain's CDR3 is CASSRLFQLDSMNTEAFF. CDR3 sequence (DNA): TGTGCCAGCAGCCGTCTATTTCAATTAGACTCCATGAACACTGAAGCTTTCTTT.

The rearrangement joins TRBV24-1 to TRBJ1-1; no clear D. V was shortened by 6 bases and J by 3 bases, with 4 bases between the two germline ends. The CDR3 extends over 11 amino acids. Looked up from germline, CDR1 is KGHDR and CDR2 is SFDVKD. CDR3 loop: CATSRDTEAFF. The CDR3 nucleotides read TGTGCCACCAGTCGGGACACTGAAGCTTTCTTT.

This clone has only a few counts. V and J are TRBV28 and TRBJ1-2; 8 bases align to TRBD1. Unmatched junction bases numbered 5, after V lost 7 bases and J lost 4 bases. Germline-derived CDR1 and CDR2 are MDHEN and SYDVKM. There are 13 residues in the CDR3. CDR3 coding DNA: TGTGCCAGCACCCTAGACAGGGGCTATGGCTACACCTTC. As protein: CASTLDRGYGYTF.

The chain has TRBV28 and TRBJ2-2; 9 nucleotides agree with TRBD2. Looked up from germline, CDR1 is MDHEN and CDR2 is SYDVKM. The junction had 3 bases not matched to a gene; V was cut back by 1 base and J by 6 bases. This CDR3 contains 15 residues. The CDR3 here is CASSLYPSGAGELFF. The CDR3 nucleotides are TGTGCCAGCAGTTTATACCCTAGCGGGGCCGGGGAGCTGTTTTTT.

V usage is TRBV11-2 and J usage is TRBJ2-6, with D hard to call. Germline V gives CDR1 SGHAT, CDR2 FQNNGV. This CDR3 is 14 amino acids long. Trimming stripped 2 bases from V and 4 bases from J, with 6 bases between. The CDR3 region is CASSLMAGANVLTF. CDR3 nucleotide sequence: TGTGCCAGCAGCTTAATGGCCGGGGCCAACGTCCTGACTTTC.

The CDR3 DNA reads TGCGCCAGCGGGCCGGACTGGGCGAACACCGGGGAGCTGTTTTTT. Translated, it gives CASGPDWANTGELFF. This chain joins TRBV10-1 and TRBJ2-2; TRBD2 might be the D (5 bases). The germline V gene has CDR1 WNHNN and CDR2 SYGVQD (reference sequence). V was shortened by 8 bases and J by 0 bases, with 13 bases between the two germline ends. The CDR3 extends over 15 amino acids.

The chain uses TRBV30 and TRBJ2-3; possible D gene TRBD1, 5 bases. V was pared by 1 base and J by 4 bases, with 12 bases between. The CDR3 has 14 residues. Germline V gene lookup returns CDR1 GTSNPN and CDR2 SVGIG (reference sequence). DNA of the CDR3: TGTGCCTGGAGTGATGACAGAACGGCAGATACGCAGTATTTT. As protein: CAWSDDRTADTQYF.

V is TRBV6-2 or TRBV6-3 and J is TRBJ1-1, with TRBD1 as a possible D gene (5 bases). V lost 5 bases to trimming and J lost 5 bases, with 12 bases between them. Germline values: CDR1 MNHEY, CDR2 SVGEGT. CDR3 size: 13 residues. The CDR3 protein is CASSARAGTEAFF. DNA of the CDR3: TGTGCCAGCAGTGCCAGGGCGGGGACTGAAGCTTTCTTT.

As DNA, the CDR3 is TGTGCCAGCAGGCATGAACAGGGGGCGATTGAAGCTTTCTTT. It is translated as CASRHEQGAIEAFF. The V call is TRBV11-2, the J call TRBJ1-1; 9 bases are a match to TRBD1. J gave up 7 bases and V 6 bases, and 9 bases lay outside the gene matches. The CDR3 has 14 amino acids. CDR1 SGHAT and CDR2 FQNNGV come from the germline V gene.